This TCR beta chain was profiled in a study of OX40 agonist ivuxolimab in advanced cancers. Study-level background: Each patient was given ivuxolimab into a vein every 2 weeks, at 0.01 to 10 mg/kg. Study-wide points: Partial responders treated at 0.1-3.0 mg/kg exhibited clonal expansion among the lowest measured. On average, a greater number of expanded clones characterised CD8+ T cells relative to CD4+.

V was trimmed by 4 bases and J by 0 bases, leaving 13 bases between them. CDR1 SGHRS and CDR2 YFSETQ come from the germline V gene. The CDR3 consists of 15 residues. Only in-frame clones appear in the TCRdb table, and some are missing; sequencing was by immunoSEQ multiplex PCR. The data hold over 45,000 clones, with 83% observed a single time. Regarding this clone: Its target is unknown.

Blood samples were obtained at baseline, cycle 4 day 1, and cycle 7 day 1. This receptor was obtained from an adult with an advanced solid tumor such as melanoma, head and neck, liver or kidney cancer. V usage is TRBV5-1 and J usage is TRBJ1-1, with D perhaps matching TRBD1 (6 bases). The sample was CD4+ or CD8+ T cells sorted from blood, taken in a trial of the OX40 agonist ivuxolimab. The CDR3 DNA sequence: TGCGCCAGCAGCCCCTCCGGGACACTGAACACTGAAGCTTTCTTT. Translation: CASSPSGTLNTEAFF.